This record covers a single T cell receptor (beta chain). Its matching antigen is unknown. This sample is drawn from a study of Ad26.COV2.S vaccination and SARS-CoV-2 variants. Across the study: The study gave Ad26.COV2.S intramuscularly, once or twice 56 days apart.

Study conclusions and caveats: Vaccinees showed greater spike-specific TCR breadth than placebo recipients. Researchers reported similar non-spike TCR breadth in vaccine and placebo recipients.

This table comes from immunoSEQ multiplex PCR, and its TCRdb copy is limited to in-frame clones, with some not included. The table records 300,000 to 400,000 clones, around 83% of them present only once. Treatment in this sample: 19 received Ad26.COV2.S at low or high dose, single or two shots; about 5 received placebo; per-sample allocation not given. Vaccine and placebo recipients were sampled on day 63 after the first injection. A Boston donor was an adult aged 18-55 years. The material sequenced was peripheral blood, taken in a trial of Ad26.COV2.S vaccine versus placebo. This clonotype was sampled from a person aged 18 to 59 who received the Ad26.COV2.S COVID-19 vaccine or a placebo.

The CDR3 here is CASRDPSEEQYF. In nucleotides, the CDR3 is TGTGCCAGCAGGGACCCCTCGGAGGAGCAGTACTTC. This sequence joins TRBV6-5 and TRBJ2-7; D remains unclear. This CDR3 has 12 amino acids. CDR1 is MNHEY, CDR2 SVGAGI, per germline. V shed 6 bases and J shed 7 bases, with 13 bases lying between them.